A single sample is the source of the 9 T cell receptor beta chains below, sequenced in a study of blood T cell repertoires in COVID-19. Only in-frame clones appear in the TCRdb table, and some are missing; sequencing was by immunoSEQ multiplex PCR. The sample lists 120,000 or so clones, roughly 91% occurring once. The sequenced material came from peripheral blood. The receptors here all came from a human donor in a cohort sampled during active COVID-19.

This clone has only one observation. V usage is TRBV7-2 and J usage is TRBJ2-1; 12 nucleotides align to TRBD1. Trimming took 5 bases from V and 8 from J; bases not matched to a gene: 7. This CDR3 has 15 amino acids. The germline V gene encodes CDR1 SGHTA and CDR2 FQGNSA. In nucleotides, the CDR3 is TGTGCCAGCAGCCAGGGACAGGGGGCTTATGATGAGCAGTTCTTC. It codes for CASSQGQGAYDEQFF.

This sequence joins TRBV15 and TRBJ2-3, with TRBD2 matching over 11 bases. V gave up 5 bases and J gave up 4 bases; unmatched junction bases: 8. There are 16 residues in the CDR3. Looked up from germline, CDR1 is LNHNV and CDR2 is YYDKDF (reference sequence). DNA for the CDR3: TGTGCCACCAGCCGAGCCTTAGCGGGAGGGGCAGATACGCAGTATTTT. It is translated as CATSRALAGGADTQYF.

The chain has TRBV6-5 and TRBJ2-1; no reliable D call. The CDR3 loop spans 15 amino acids. Trimming pared 6 bases from V and 9 bases from J, leaving 21 bases between. Germline assignment: CDR1 MNHEY and CDR2 SVGAGI. The CDR3 loop reads CASRIGLRRAGEQFF. The CDR3 DNA follows: TGTGCCAGCAGAATAGGTCTACGTCGTGCAGGTGAGCAGTTCTTC.

This clone appeared once. This chain joins TRBV7-2 and TRBJ2-7; possible D gene TRBD2, 5 bases. V was clipped by 2 bases and J by 0 bases, with 14 bases between them. Germline V gives CDR1 SGHTA, CDR2 FQGNSA. This CDR3 contains 16 residues. This chain's CDR3 is CASSLSVAGGSYEQYF. The CDR3 DNA sequence: TGTGCCAGCAGCTTATCTGTGGCGGGTGGCTCCTACGAGCAGTACTTC. Filled out from reference TRBV7-2 and TRBJ2-7, the complete variable domain reads GAGVSQSPSNKVTEKGKDVELRCDPISGHTALYWYRQSLGQGLEFLIYFQGNSAPDKSGLPSDRFSAERTGGSVSTLTIQRTQQEDSAVYLCASSLSVAGGSYEQYFGPGTRLTVT.

The rearrangement joins TRBV7-2 to TRBJ2-3; no clear D gene. This CDR3 is built from 15 residues. V was pared by 6 bases and J by 0 bases, with 13 bases between. Per the germline V gene, CDR1 is SGHTA and CDR2 is FQGNSA. DNA of the CDR3: TGTGCCAGCAGTCTGTCCCCTATGAGCACAGATACGCAGTATTTT. It yields the protein CASSLSPMSTDTQYF.

The V call is TRBV9, the J call TRBJ2-1, with no clear D. Germline V lookup: CDR1 SGDLS, CDR2 YYNGEE. V lost 3 bases, J lost 0 bases, and 10 bases lay in between. The CDR3 is made up of 15 amino acids. The DNA of the CDR3 is TGTGCCAGCAGCGGAGACTTATCCTCCTACAATGAGCAGTTCTTC. This sequence encodes CASSGDLSSYNEQFF.

The V call is TRBV9, the J call TRBJ2-3; tentatively, D is TRBD2 (6 bases). The CDR3 is 15 amino acids. Trimming took off 4 bases at V and 3 bases at J, with 15 bases between the two ends. Per the germline V gene, CDR1 is SGDLS and CDR2 is YYNGEE. For the CDR3, the DNA is TGTGCCAGCAGCCTGCGGCTAGCGACGACAGATACGCAGTATTTT. Translating gives CASSLRLATTDTQYF.

The chain links TRBV5-5 to TRBJ1-2, with D unresolved. CDR1 is SGHKS, CDR2 YYEKEE, per germline (reference sequence). This CDR3 is built from 14 residues. Deletions cut 0 bases from V and 2 bases from J, with 8 bases between. The CDR3 protein is CASSLGHPNYGYTF. CDR3 DNA: TGTGCCAGCAGCTTGGGACACCCGAACTATGGCTACACCTTC.

This clone was picked up one time. The V gene is TRBV5-1, the J gene TRBJ2-7; D call uncertain. V lost 0 bases, J lost 7 bases, and 11 bases lay in between. The CDR3 length is 13 residues. CDR1 and CDR2 (germline): SGHRS, YFSETQ. In DNA, the CDR3 is TGCGCCAGCAGCTTGGGGTACCCACGGGAGCAGTACTTC. It encodes CASSLGYPREQYF.